This TCR beta chain comes out of a study of identical twins. Trimming took off 1 base at V and 5 bases at J, with 14 bases between the two ends. Germline lookup yields CDR1 MGHRA and CDR2 YSYEKL. The CDR3 has 15 residues. MiXCR was run by TCRdb on the 5' RACE reads, yielding one entry per CDR3 protein. The sample holds around 490,000 distinct CDR3 sequences, roughly 15% seen once. The same data also contributed to another study, on yellow fever vaccine responses in identical twins. That study reports: Reportedly, the T cell response mounted by twins to vaccine seemed partly convergent, partly personalized.

Sequencing was performed on CD4+ T cells sorted from blood. The J gene is TRBJ2-5, the V gene TRBV4-1; a weak D match, TRBD1 (6 bases). The sequence came from a woman younger than 30 in good health. The CDR3 DNA sequence: TGCGCCAGCAGCCAAGCTCAGCAGGGGCGGGAGACCCAGTACTTC. Translating it yields CASSQAQQGRETQYF.